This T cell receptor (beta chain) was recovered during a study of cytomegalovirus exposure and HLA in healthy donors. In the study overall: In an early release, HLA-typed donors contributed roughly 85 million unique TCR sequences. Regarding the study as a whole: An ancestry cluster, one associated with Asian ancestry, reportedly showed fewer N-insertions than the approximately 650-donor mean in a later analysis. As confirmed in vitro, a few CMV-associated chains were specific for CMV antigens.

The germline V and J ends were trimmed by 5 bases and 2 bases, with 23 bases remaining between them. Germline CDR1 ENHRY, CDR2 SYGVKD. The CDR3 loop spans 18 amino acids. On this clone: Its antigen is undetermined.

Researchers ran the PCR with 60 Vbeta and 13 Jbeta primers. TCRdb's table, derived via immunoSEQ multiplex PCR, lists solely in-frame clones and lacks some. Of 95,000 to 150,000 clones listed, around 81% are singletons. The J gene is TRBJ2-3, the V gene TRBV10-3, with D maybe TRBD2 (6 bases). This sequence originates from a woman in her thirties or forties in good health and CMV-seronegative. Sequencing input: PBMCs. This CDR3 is CAISFDYGSQYDTDTQYF. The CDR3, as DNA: TGTGCCATCAGTTTTGACTACGGGAGCCAGTATGACACAGATACGCAGTATTTT.